One and the same sample provided the 21 T cell receptor beta chains below, sequenced in a study of OX40 agonist ivuxolimab in advanced cancers. Method: immunoSEQ multiplex PCR; TCRdb's copy keeps in-frame clones and lacks some. The sample includes 77,000 or so clones, 87% seen only once; the top ten take nearly 0.55%. The sequences come from CD4+ or CD8+ T cells sorted from blood, collected in a trial of the OX40 agonist ivuxolimab. The receptors stem from an adult with an advanced solid tumor such as melanoma, head and neck, liver or kidney cancer.

The chain is built from TRBV7-8 and TRBJ2-7; TRBD1 or TRBD2 may be the D gene (5 bases each). The V gene's germline CDR1 is SGHVS and CDR2 FQNEAQ. Trimming removed 5 bases at V and 0 bases at J, with 11 bases between. This CDR3 has 14 amino acids. The DNA of the CDR3 is TGTGCCAGCAGCCCCAGGGAGCTCTCCTACGAGCAGTACTTC. Protein sequence: CASSPRELSYEQYF.

The chain is built from TRBV4-2 and TRBJ2-7; possible D gene TRBD1, 6 bases. V shed 0 bases and J shed 3 bases, with 12 bases lying between them. This CDR3 is built from 15 residues. Per germline, CDR1 LGHNA and CDR2 YNFKEQ. This chain's CDR3 is CASSQDIQGFYEQYF. DNA for the CDR3: TGTGCCAGCAGCCAAGATATACAGGGATTCTACGAGCAGTACTTC.

This clone showed up just once. The gene calls are TRBV18 and TRBJ2-1, with D possibly TRBD1 on 6 matching bases. The germline V gene has CDR1 KGHSH and CDR2 LQKENI. The CDR3 consists of 16 residues. V was trimmed by 4 bases and J by 0 bases, leaving 13 bases between them. CDR3 in DNA: TGTGCCAGCTCACAAGGACAGCCCTCCTCCTACAATGAGCAGTTCTTC. Translation: CASSQGQPSSYNEQFF.

The chain joins TRBV28 to TRBJ1-2; D unresolved. Germline lookup yields CDR1 MDHEN and CDR2 SYDVKM. V lost 2 bases and J 3 bases, leaving 7 bases between the germline ends. There are 13 residues in the CDR3. In DNA form, the CDR3 reads TGTGCCAGCAGTTTACTGGGAGACTATGGCTACACCTTC. Its translation: CASSLLGDYGYTF.

This clone was seen a handful of times. The chain has TRBV27 and TRBJ2-2; D may correspond to TRBD1 or TRBD2 (5 bases each). From germline, CDR1 is MNHEY and CDR2 SMNVEV (reference sequence). The CDR3 contains 16 residues. Trimming cost V 8 bases and J 5 bases, with 21 bases left between them. The CDR3, as DNA: TGTGCCAGCTCCCAGAGATGGGGGTGGGAGACCGGGGAGCTGTTTTTT. The encoded protein is CASSQRWGWETGELFF.

V is TRBV7-8 and J is TRBJ1-2; 8 nucleotides line up with TRBD1. From germline, CDR1 is SGHVS and CDR2 FQNEAQ. Trimming cost V 2 bases and J 3 bases; bases outside gene matches: 5. The length of the CDR3 is 15 residues. DNA of the CDR3: TGTGCCAGCAGCTTACGGCGGACAGGGTACTATGGCTACACCTTC. Its translation is CASSLRRTGYYGYTF. Full variable domain (rest looked up from reference TRBV7-8 and TRBJ1-2): GAGVSQSPRYKVAKRGQDVALRCDPISGHVSLFWYQQALGQGPEFLTYFQNEAQLDKSGLPSDRFFAERPEGSVSTLKIQRTQQEDSAVYLCASSLRRTGYYGYTFGSGTRLTVV.

The chain combines TRBV15 with TRBJ2-7, with TRBD2 matching over 10 bases. The ends lost 5 bases at V and 3 bases at J; junction bases unmatched: 13. The CDR3 covers 17 residues. CDR1 is LNHNV and CDR2 is YYDKDF in the germline V gene (reference sequence). CDR3 residues: CATSAHLAGLAIYEQYF. CDR3 sequence (DNA): TGTGCCACCAGCGCACACTTAGCGGGACTAGCGATCTACGAGCAGTACTTC.

This clone appeared once. As DNA, the CDR3 is TGTGCCAGCAGCTTAGGGGGTAGCGGGAGTGAGACCCAGTACTTC. Translation gives CASSLGGSGSETQYF. The gene calls are TRBV7-2 and TRBJ2-5; 9 bases are a match to TRBD2. CDR1 SGHTA and CDR2 FQGNSA come from the germline V gene. V gave up 1 base and J gave up 5 bases; unmatched junction bases: 5. The CDR3 sequence is 15 residues long. The full variable domain, its missing parts supplied by reference TRBV7-2 and TRBJ2-5, is GAGVSQSPSNKVTEKGKDVELRCDPISGHTALYWYRQSLGQGLEFLIYFQGNSAPDKSGLPSDRFSAERTGGSVSTLTIQRTQQEDSAVYLCASSLGGSGSETQYFGPGTRLLVL.

The rearrangement joins TRBV27 to TRBJ2-1; D is possibly TRBD1 (5 bases). The V gene's germline CDR1 is MNHEY and CDR2 SMNVEV (reference sequence). Trimming took 6 bases from V and 4 from J, leaving 10 bases between them. This CDR3 region has 13 residues. The CDR3, as DNA: TGTGCCAGCAGACTGACAGTATACAATGAGCAGTTCTTC. The encoded protein is CASRLTVYNEQFF.

CDR3 region: CASSEIRDTPPPYSNQPQHF. CDR3 DNA sequence: TGTGCCAGCAGTGAGATACGGGACACACCTCCTCCTTATAGCAATCAGCCCCAGCATTTT. The rearrangement uses TRBV2 and TRBJ1-5; maybe TRBD1 (6 bases). V was shortened by 3 bases and J by 0 bases, with 24 bases between the two germline ends. CDR1 and CDR2 (germline): SNHLY, FYNNEI. The CDR3 has 20 residues.

This rearrangement joins TRBV30 to TRBJ2-5, with 8 bases identical to TRBD2. The J call may be in error: the DNA end matches TRBJ2-7 better. The CDR3 has 15 amino acids. Germline values: CDR1 GTSNPN, CDR2 SVGIG (reference sequence). CDR3 protein: CAWAQLLAGSYEQYF. The CDR3 nucleotides are TGTGCCTGGGCCCAACTTTTAGCGGGATCCTACGAGCAGTACTTC.

The chain is built from TRBV6-5 and TRBJ1-6; D not certain. V lost 7 bases, J lost 9 bases, and 10 bases lay in between. This CDR3 comprises 12 residues. Germline V gene lookup returns CDR1 MNHEY and CDR2 SVGAGI. The CDR3 protein is CASKDGISPLHF. The CDR3 nucleotides are TGTGCCAGCAAGGATGGGATTTCACCCCTCCACTTT.

The chain links TRBV6-5 to TRBJ1-2; the match to TRBD1 covers 8 bases. Germline CDR1 is MNHEY and CDR2 is SVGAGI. J lost 8 bases, V lost 0 bases, and 8 bases had no gene match. The CDR3 length is 15 residues. The CDR3 region has the DNA TGTGCCAGCAGTTACTCGATGCAGGGGGCGAGGGGCTACACCTTC. It translates to CASSYSMQGARGYTF.

The V call is TRBV4-2, the J call TRBJ2-2, with 9 positions matching TRBD2. The length of the CDR3 is 15 residues. Germline V gene lookup returns CDR1 LGHNA and CDR2 YNFKEQ. The trim removed 1 base at V and 7 bases at J, leaving 4 bases unmatched. The CDR3 nucleotides are TGTGCCAGCAGCCAAGTAGCGGGAGTTAACGGGGAGCTGTTTTTT. Protein product: CASSQVAGVNGELFF.

This chain connects TRBV30 to TRBJ1-4; TRBD1 is a possible D gene (5 bases). This CDR3 has 12 amino acids. Germline CDR1 GTSNPN, CDR2 SVGIG (reference sequence). Trimming stripped 2 bases from V and 8 bases from J, with 9 bases between. The CDR3 DNA is TGTGCCTGGAGTAATAGGGGAGAAAAACTGTTTTTT. This sequence encodes CAWSNRGEKLFF.

The V call is TRBV5-1, the J call TRBJ2-3; weak D call: TRBD2 (6 bases). V was shortened by 4 bases and J by 2 bases, with 11 bases between the two germline ends. The germline V gene encodes CDR1 SGHRS and CDR2 YFSETQ. CDR3 length equals 14 residues. The CDR3 here is CASSLRDSTDTQYF. The CDR3 coding sequence is TGCGCCAGCAGCCTTCGGGACTCCACAGATACGCAGTATTTT.

The chain combines TRBV6-5 with TRBJ2-6; tentative D call: TRBD1 (5 bases). This CDR3 region has 15 residues. The V end lost 2 bases, the J end lost 0 bases, and 5 bases lay between the germline ends. CDR1 MNHEY and CDR2 SVGAGI come from the germline V gene. In nucleotides, the CDR3 is TGTGCCAGCAGTTACGACAGCTCTGGGGCCAACGTCCTGACTTTC. As protein: CASSYDSSGANVLTF.

This clone occurred a few times. V is TRBV19 and J is TRBJ1-1, with D perhaps matching TRBD1 (6 bases). V lost 2 bases and J 3 bases, leaving 7 bases between the germline ends. This CDR3 spans 13 amino acids. Germline values: CDR1 LNHDA, CDR2 SQIVND (reference sequence). This CDR3 is CASSIRGYTEAFF. The CDR3 region has the DNA TGTGCCAGTAGTATAAGGGGGTACACTGAAGCTTTCTTT.

The rearrangement uses TRBV5-1 and TRBJ2-6, with D unclear. Trimming stripped 4 bases from V and 0 bases from J, with 5 bases between. The germline V gene has CDR1 SGHRS and CDR2 YFSETQ. This CDR3 region has 14 residues. The chain's CDR3 is CASSASSGANVLTF. DNA of the CDR3: TGCGCCAGCAGCGCCTCCTCTGGGGCCAACGTCCTGACTTTC.

The chain carries TRBV7-2 and TRBJ1-1; D is unresolved. The germline CDR1 and CDR2 sequences are SGHTA and FQGNSA. The CDR3 consists of 13 residues. Trimming took 3 bases from V and 1 from J, leaving 6 bases between them. The CDR3 sequence: CASSFEGNTEAFF. The CDR3 bases are TGTGCCAGCAGCTTCGAGGGGAACACTGAAGCTTTCTTT.

The J gene is TRBJ1-6, the V gene TRBV5-4; unclear D gene. From germline, CDR1 is SGHNT and CDR2 YYREEE (reference sequence). V was pared by 4 bases and J by 6 bases, with 11 bases between. The length of the CDR3 is 14 residues. This chain's CDR3 is CASSPGDFNSPLHF. The CDR3 DNA reads as TGTGCCAGCAGCCCCGGGGATTTTAATTCACCCCTCCACTTT. The full variable domain, completed using reference TRBV5-4 and TRBJ1-6, is ETGVTQSPTHLIKTRGQQVTLRCSSQSGHNTVSWYQQALGQGPQFIFQYYREEENGRGNFPPRFSGLQFPNYSSELNVNALELDDSALYLCASSPGDFNSPLHFGNGTRLTVT.